The 21 T cell receptor beta chains in this list originate from one sample, sequenced in a study of ipilimumab plus nivolumab after autologous stem cell transplantation. Measured with immunoSEQ multiplex PCR; TCRdb has only the in-frame clones, and not every one. The top ten clones hold 15% to 20% of a sample with fewer than 15,000 clones, roughly 73% of them seen once. Specimen: PBMCs, collected in a trial of ipilimumab plus nivolumab as post-transplant consolidation. These receptors were taken from a male donor with diffuse large B-cell lymphoma.

This clone is labeled large. This chain connects TRBV9 to TRBJ2-2; a possible D gene is TRBD1 (6 bases). Trimming removed 0 bases at V and 3 bases at J, with 6 bases between. CDR3 size: 14 residues. Looked up from germline, CDR1 is SGDLS and CDR2 is YYNGEE. This CDR3 is CASSVGQDTGELFF. As DNA, the CDR3 is TGTGCCAGCAGCGTAGGACAGGACACCGGGGAGCTGTTTTTT.

This chain uses TRBV29-1 with TRBJ1-2; D is unclear. V was cut by 1 base and J by 5 bases, with 11 bases left in between. CDR3 length: 13 amino acids. Germline-derived CDR1 and CDR2 are SQVTM and ANQGSEA. The CDR3 spells CSVEGSQVYGYTF. The CDR3 nucleotides are TGCAGCGTTGAAGGGAGCCAGGTGTATGGCTACACCTTC. Together with reference TRBV29-1 and TRBJ1-2, the CDR3 gives the full variable domain: SAVISQKPSRDICQRGTSLTIQCQVDSQVTMMFWYRQQPGQSLTLIATANQGSEATYESGFVIDKFPISRPNLTFSTLTVSNMSPEDSSIYLCSVEGSQVYGYTFGSGTRLTVV.

The chain employs TRBV29-1 and TRBJ2-5; D unclear. Germline CDR1 SQVTM, CDR2 ANQGSEA. The germline V and J ends were trimmed by 3 bases and 2 bases, with 7 bases remaining between them. This CDR3 has 12 residues. The CDR3 bases are TGCAGCGTTGATGACATACAAGAGACCCAGTACTTC. Translation gives CSVDDIQETQYF.

V gene TRBV19 combines with J gene TRBJ2-7; D is unclear. Germline V gene lookup returns CDR1 LNHDA and CDR2 SQIVND (reference sequence). V lost 0 bases to trimming and J lost 7 bases, with 16 bases between them. The CDR3 is 15 amino acids. CDR3 sequence reads: CASSIDVRVGKEQYF. The CDR3 DNA follows: TGTGCCAGTAGTATAGATGTACGGGTGGGGAAGGAGCAGTACTTC.

The J gene is TRBJ2-3, the V gene TRBV5-1; D call uncertain. The CDR3 sequence is 14 residues long. CDR1 and CDR2 from the germline V gene are SGHRS and YFSETQ. Deletions cut 2 bases from V and 3 bases from J, with 10 bases between. The CDR3 here is CASSLSSPTDTQYF. The CDR3 DNA reads as TGCGCCAGCAGCTTATCCAGCCCAACAGATACGCAGTATTTT. Looking up the rest from reference TRBV5-1 and TRBJ2-3 gives the full variable domain: KAGVTQTPRYLIKTRGQQVTLSCSPISGHRSVSWYQQTPGQGLQFLFEYFSETQRNKGNFPGRFSGRQFSNSRSEMNVSTLELGDSALYLCASSLSSPTDTQYFGPGTRLTVL.

The DNA of the CDR3 is TGCGCCAGCAGCGAGAGCGGGAGGAGCGACGAGCAGTACTTC. Its translation is CASSESGRSDEQYF. This chain uses TRBV10-2 with TRBJ2-7; 9 positions agree with TRBD2. From germline, CDR1 is WSHSY and CDR2 SAAADI. The CDR3 runs 14 residues. V was clipped by 6 bases and J by 5 bases; unmatched bases: 8.

The chain is built from TRBV27 and TRBJ2-1; perhaps TRBD1 as D (6 bases). The CDR3 covers 15 residues. Germline-derived CDR1 and CDR2 are MNHEY and SMNVEV (reference sequence). Trimming shortened V by 5 bases and J by 5 bases, and 16 bases separated the two germline ends. The CDR3 sequence: CASSLGTTSNNEQFF. The CDR3 bases are TGTGCCAGCAGTCTCGGGACAACCAGTAACAATGAGCAGTTCTTC.

This clone appeared a few times. The V gene is TRBV19, the J gene TRBJ1-5; the D gene is possibly TRBD1 (5 bases). With 7 bases removed from V and 5 bases from J, the gap between germline ends came to 12 bases. The germline gives CDR1 LNHDA, CDR2 SQIVND (reference sequence). This CDR3 is 13 amino acids long. Written as DNA, the CDR3 is TGTGCCAGTAAAATCGGCAGGGATCAGCCCCAGCATTTT. It yields the protein CASKIGRDQPQHF.

This clone was observed once. This chain joins TRBV7-2 and TRBJ2-3, with 8 nucleotides matching TRBD2. The CDR3 is made up of 16 amino acids. Germline V lookup: CDR1 SGHTA, CDR2 FQGNSA. J gave up 9 bases and V 5 bases, and 16 bases lay outside the gene matches. The DNA for the CDR3 is TGTGCCAGCAGCCCCCGTCCGGGGGGGAAGATCGACACGCAGTATTTT. It specifies CASSPRPGGKIDTQYF.

This rearrangement joins TRBV29-1 to TRBJ1-1; 7 positions match TRBD1. Germline CDR1 and CDR2: SQVTM and ANQGSEA. This CDR3 is 13 amino acids long. The trim removed 7 bases at V and 1 base at J, leaving 6 bases unmatched. CDR3 loop: CSGSTGPNTEAFF. The CDR3 nucleotides read TGCAGCGGATCGACAGGGCCGAACACTGAAGCTTTCTTT.

DNA for the CDR3: TGTGCCAGCAGTTTATTAGTTCCGATGACTAGCGGCGTCGTCTCCTACGAGCAGTACTTC. This translates into CASSLLVPMTSGVVSYEQYF. The V call is TRBV28, the J call TRBJ2-7, with TRBD2 matching 9 bases. V shed 1 base, J shed 0 bases, and the junction held 16 bases outside the gene matches. The germline CDR1 and CDR2 sequences are MDHEN and SYDVKM. The length of the CDR3 is 20 residues.

This chain uses TRBV30 with TRBJ2-3; no clear D gene. This CDR3 has 12 residues. Between the trimmed V and J ends, which lost 4 bases and 5 bases, there was a span of 10 bases. CDR1 and CDR2 from the germline V gene are GTSNPN and SVGIG (reference sequence). CDR3 sequence reads: CAWTPIEDTQYF. CDR3 sequence (DNA): TGTGCCTGGACCCCCATCGAAGATACGCAGTATTTT.

The chain has TRBV5-4 and TRBJ2-3, with D possibly being TRBD1 or TRBD2 (5 bases each). There are 15 residues in the CDR3. V was cut by 5 bases and J by 4 bases, with 17 bases left in between. Germline CDR1 SGHNT, CDR2 YYREEE (reference sequence). This chain's CDR3 is CASRIMGELPDTQYF. The DNA for the CDR3 is TGTGCCAGCAGGATTATGGGGGAGCTCCCAGATACGCAGTATTTT.

The V call is TRBV5-8, the J call TRBJ2-7, with unresolved D. The CDR3 runs 13 residues. The germline V gene encodes CDR1 SGHTS and CDR2 YDEGEE. V was trimmed by 3 bases and J by 6 bases, leaving 13 bases between them. The CDR3 spells CASSSTFLFEQYF. CDR3 DNA: TGTGCCAGCAGCTCCACCTTCCTCTTCGAGCAGTACTTC.

This clone was seen only a few times. The chain uses TRBV18 and TRBJ2-7, with 8 nucleotides matching TRBD1. This CDR3 region has 16 residues. V shed 5 bases and J 2 bases; nucleotides not matched to a gene: 11. Germline CDR1 reads KGHSH; CDR2 reads LQKENI. The CDR3 here is CASSSITDRGPYEQYF. CDR3 nucleotides: TGTGCCAGCTCATCGATAACAGACAGGGGACCCTACGAGCAGTACTTC.

This clone is medium-sized. The rearrangement joins TRBV29-1 to TRBJ2-7, with 10 nucleotides matching TRBD1. Germline V gene sequence: CDR1 SQVTM, CDR2 ANQGSEA. This CDR3 region has 16 residues. Trimming cost V 2 bases and J 3 bases; bases outside gene matches: 10. CDR3 DNA sequence: TGCAGCGTTGAACCGCGAGGGACAGGGGCGAACTACGAGCAGTACTTC. Its translation: CSVEPRGTGANYEQYF.

The J gene is TRBJ2-3, the V gene TRBV4-1; D unclear. The V gene's germline CDR1 is MGHRA and CDR2 YSYEKL. The CDR3 spans 14 residues. The germline V and J ends were trimmed by 6 bases and 0 bases, with 10 bases remaining between them. In DNA form, the CDR3 reads TGCGCCAGCAGTTGGCCGGCTAGCACAGATACGCAGTATTTT. This codes for CASSWPASTDTQYF.

The V and J genes are TRBV6-5 and TRBJ2-7, with 7 bases fitting TRBD1. This CDR3 contains 13 residues. CDR1 is MNHEY, CDR2 SVGAGI, per germline. The junction had 7 bases not matched to a gene; V was cut back by 6 bases and J by 5 bases. Here the CDR3 reads CASSSTGLDEQYF. For the CDR3, the DNA is TGTGCCAGCAGCTCGACAGGGTTGGACGAGCAGTACTTC.

This chain connects TRBV7-2 to TRBJ1-3; D gene unclear. This CDR3 spans 15 amino acids. Between the trimmed V and J ends, which lost 5 bases and 0 bases, there was a span of 11 bases. Germline lookup yields CDR1 SGHTA and CDR2 FQGNSA. The CDR3: CASSPAANSGNTIYF. The CDR3 DNA reads as TGTGCCAGCAGCCCAGCGGCCAACTCTGGAAACACCATATATTTT. The full variable domain, with the rest looked up from reference TRBV7-2 and TRBJ1-3, is GAGVSQSPSNKVTEKGKDVELRCDPISGHTALYWYRQSLGQGLEFLIYFQGNSAPDKSGLPSDRFSAERTGGSVSTLTIQRTQQEDSAVYLCASSPAANSGNTIYFGEGSWLTVV.

The sample holds a few counts of this clone. This chain joins TRBV5-1 and TRBJ1-1; TRBD1 aligns across 7 bases. V lost 4 bases, J lost 1 base, and 10 bases stayed unmatched. Germline CDR1 is SGHRS and CDR2 is YFSETQ. There are 16 residues in the CDR3. The CDR3 reads CASSPEGQKKNTEAFF. CDR3 DNA sequence: TGCGCCAGCAGCCCCGAGGGACAGAAAAAGAACACTGAAGCTTTCTTT.

The chain links TRBV7-2 to TRBJ2-4, with D possibly being TRBD2 (6 bases). CDR1 is SGHTA and CDR2 is FQGNSA in the germline V gene. V dropped 5 bases and J dropped 0 bases, with 17 bases sitting between them. The CDR3 loop spans 17 amino acids. The CDR3, as DNA: TGTGCCAGCAGCCTATTGGGGACGGGACTAGCCAAAAACATTCAGTACTTC. Its protein product is CASSLLGTGLAKNIQYF.